These 27 T cell receptor beta chains came from one sample sequenced in a study of graft-versus-host responses after intestinal transplantation. For these receptors, no antigen is known. Sequencing used immunoSEQ multiplex PCR; TCRdb keeps in-frame clones, though not all of them. The sample carries over 120,000 clones, 85% to 95% recorded once. The specimen comprised unstimulated CD4+ T cells sorted from spleen or lymph node cells, sampled before intestinal transplant. Every receptor here comes from a human donor who received an intestinal transplant.

This clone is a singleton in its sample. The chain uses TRBV5-6 and TRBJ1-2; D is undetermined. The V end was cut by 4 bases, the J end by 4 bases, with 14 bases between. The CDR3 has 14 amino acids. CDR1 is SGHDT and CDR2 is YYEEEE in the germline V gene. The CDR3 spells CASSPRPMGYGYTF. CDR3 nucleotide sequence: TGTGCCAGCAGCCCCCGGCCTATGGGCTATGGCTACACCTTC.

This clone has a handful of counts. The chain is built from TRBV19 and TRBJ2-7, with TRBD1 identical over 8 bases. The CDR3 consists of 14 residues. After removal of 5 bases from V and 2 bases from J, the junction contained 5 bases not matched to a gene. Germline CDR1 is LNHDA and CDR2 is SQIVND (reference sequence). The CDR3 DNA sequence: TGTGCCAGTAGTCCAAGGACAGGGACCTACGAGCAGTACTTC. As protein: CASSPRTGTYEQYF.

The chain couples TRBV7-8 to TRBJ1-5, with TRBD1 identical over 7 bases. This CDR3 comprises 16 residues. After removal of 5 bases from V and 0 bases from J, the junction contained 7 bases not matched to a gene. The germline V gene encodes CDR1 SGHVS and CDR2 FQNEAQ. For the CDR3, the DNA is TGTGCCAGCAGCCCCCTCAGGACAGGTAGCAATCAGCCCCAGCATTTT. Protein sequence: CASSPLRTGSNQPQHF.

The rearrangement uses TRBV5-5 and TRBJ2-3; D is unresolved. Germline V gene lookup returns CDR1 SGHKS and CDR2 YYEKEE (reference sequence). With 3 bases removed from V and 2 bases from J, the gap between germline ends came to 4 bases. This CDR3 is 12 amino acids long. CDR3 loop: CASSSSTDTQYF. For the CDR3, the DNA is TGTGCCAGCAGCTCCTCCACAGATACGCAGTATTTT.

V is TRBV10-3 and J is TRBJ2-1, with TRBD1 identical over 11 bases. This CDR3 spans 16 amino acids. V shed 8 bases, J shed 0 bases, and the junction held 6 bases outside the gene matches. Germline CDR1 and CDR2: ENHRY and SYGVKD. This CDR3 is CAIEAGTGGSYNEQFF. CDR3 coding DNA: TGTGCCATCGAAGCCGGGACAGGGGGCTCCTACAATGAGCAGTTCTTC.

The V and J genes are TRBV11-2 and TRBJ2-5; D perhaps matches TRBD2 (5 bases). TRBJ2-7 matches the DNA end more closely, so the J call is doubtful. The germline CDR1 and CDR2 sequences are SGHAT and FQNNGV. The CDR3 has 12 residues. CDR3 sequence (DNA): TGTGCCAGCAAACAAGGAGGTTTCGAGCAGTACTTC. Translation gives CASKQGGFEQYF.

The CDR3 protein is CAIRGPGQSNTGELFF. The CDR3 DNA reads as TGTGCCATACGGGGCCCTGGACAGTCGAACACCGGGGAGCTGTTTTTT. V and J are TRBV10-3 and TRBJ2-2; perhaps TRBD1 as D (6 bases). The CDR3 consists of 16 residues. CDR1 ENHRY and CDR2 SYGVKD come from the germline V gene. The ends were cut back, 9 bases at V and 0 bases at J, with 17 bases in the middle.

The count of this clone is one. J is TRBJ2-7 and V is TRBV6-1; a weak D match, TRBD2 (7 bases). The CDR3 spans 13 residues. Trimming took off 6 bases at V and 7 bases at J, with 16 bases between the two ends. In germline, CDR1 is MNHNS, CDR2 SASEGT. The CDR3 sequence is CASRPRGQWEQYF. As DNA, the CDR3 is TGTGCCAGCAGACCGCGGGGGCAGTGGGAGCAGTACTTC.

The chain recombines TRBV5-1 with TRBJ1-5; 7 nucleotides match TRBD1. Trimming at V came to 4 bases and at J to 0 bases, leaving 7 bases not matched to a gene. Germline V CDR1 and CDR2: SGHRS, YFSETQ. This CDR3 region has 16 residues. CDR3 loop: CASSPGTAYSNQPQHF. Here the CDR3 DNA reads TGCGCCAGCAGCCCGGGGACAGCTTATAGCAATCAGCCCCAGCATTTT.

V is TRBV13 and J is TRBJ1-2; no definite D call. This CDR3 spans 15 amino acids. Trimming left V 1 base short and J 8 bases short, with 17 bases between. Germline CDR1 reads PRHDT; CDR2 reads FYEKMQ (reference sequence). CDR3 coding DNA: TGTGCCAGCAGCTTAGACGGACGAGCCAAGGGAGGCTACACCTTC. It yields the protein CASSLDGRAKGGYTF.

The chain uses TRBV27 and TRBJ1-5; D unresolved. V lost 1 base and J 4 bases, leaving 2 bases between the germline ends. The length of the CDR3 is 12 residues. CDR1 MNHEY and CDR2 SMNVEV come from the germline V gene (reference sequence). The CDR3 loop is CASSLLNQPQHF. Here the CDR3 DNA reads TGTGCCAGCAGTTTATTGAATCAGCCCCAGCATTTT.

The CDR3, as DNA: TGTGCCTGGGCGAGGACACGTCCCTCCTACGAGCAGTACTTC. Translating it yields CAWARTRPSYEQYF. The rearrangement joins TRBV30 to TRBJ2-7; maybe TRBD1 (5 bases). V was clipped by 5 bases and J by 0 bases, with 14 bases between them. CDR3 length: 14 amino acids. Germline values: CDR1 GTSNPN, CDR2 SVGIG (reference sequence).

The genes are TRBV6-5 and TRBJ1-1, with 7 bases that match TRBD1. V shed 0 bases, J shed 1 base, and the junction held 5 bases outside the gene matches. Germline V lookup: CDR1 MNHEY, CDR2 SVGAGI. CDR3 length equals 16 residues. CDR3 nucleotides: TGTGCCAGCAGTTACTCGATAGGACAGGCGAACACTGAAGCTTTCTTT. Amino acid sequence: CASSYSIGQANTEAFF.

V usage is TRBV2 and J usage is TRBJ2-7; D remains ambiguous. V dropped 5 bases and J dropped 1 base, with 12 bases sitting between them. The CDR3 runs to 14 residues. The germline V gene has CDR1 SNHLY and CDR2 FYNNEI. The chain's CDR3 is CASSSGRGSYEQYF. In DNA, the CDR3 is TGTGCCAGCAGTTCCGGGCGCGGATCCTACGAGCAGTACTTC. Looking up the rest from reference TRBV2 and TRBJ2-7 gives the full variable domain: EPEVTQTPSHQVTQMGQEVILRCVPISNHLYFYWYRQILGQKVEFLVSFYNNEISEKSEIFDDQFSVERPDGSNFTLKIRSTKLEDSAMYFCASSSGRGSYEQYFGPGTRLTVT.

This clone appeared once. This specimen includes other DNA sequences encoding the same CDR3. V is TRBV5-1 and J is TRBJ2-5, with D hard to call. Germline V lookup: CDR1 SGHRS, CDR2 YFSETQ. V lost 0 bases and J 4 bases, leaving 4 bases between the germline ends. The CDR3 has 12 residues. CDR3 region: CASSLVGETQYF. Written as DNA, the CDR3 is TGCGCCAGCAGCTTGGTAGGAGAGACCCAGTACTTC.

The V call is TRBV19, the J call TRBJ2-5; D remains ambiguous. The J call may be faulty, since TRBJ2-7 better matches the DNA end. This CDR3 has 14 residues. Germline V lookup: CDR1 LNHDA, CDR2 SQIVND (reference sequence). CDR3 amino acids: CARGLSPISYEQYF. The CDR3 coding sequence is TGTGCCAGGGGATTGTCCCCAATCTCCTACGAGCAGTACTTC.

The rearrangement links TRBV4-1 to TRBJ2-1; the match to TRBD1 covers 8 bases. Germline V lookup: CDR1 MGHRA, CDR2 YSYEKL. V lost 4 bases, J lost 5 bases, and 4 bases stayed unmatched. The CDR3 totals 14 residues. CDR3 protein: CASSLPGQDNEQFF. The DNA for the CDR3 is TGCGCCAGCAGCCTCCCGGGACAGGACAATGAGCAGTTCTTC.

J is TRBJ2-1 and V is TRBV23-1; TRBD1 matches 10 bases. TRBV23-1 is identified as an open reading frame with a role that is uncertain. The CDR3 sequence is 15 residues long. The junction had 5 bases not matched to a gene; V was cut back by 2 bases and J by 7 bases. This CDR3 reads CASSQAGTGVNEQFF. The DNA for the CDR3 is TGCGCCAGCAGTCAAGCCGGGACAGGGGTGAATGAGCAGTTCTTC.

The chain recombines TRBV2 with TRBJ1-2; D remains ambiguous. V was trimmed by 7 bases and J by 1 base, leaving 7 bases between them. The CDR3 is made up of 12 amino acids. Germline V gene sequence: CDR1 SNHLY, CDR2 FYNNEI. Here the CDR3 DNA reads TGTGCCAGCAAGGAGAGTAACTATGGCTACACCTTC. Its protein product is CASKESNYGYTF.

This clone was recorded a few times. The chain uses TRBV6-5 and TRBJ2-7, with TRBD1 matching 7 bases. The CDR3 has 14 amino acids. CDR1 MNHEY and CDR2 SVGAGI come from the germline V gene. The trim removed 2 bases at V and 5 bases at J, leaving 6 bases unmatched. The CDR3 DNA reads TGTGCCAGCAGTTACGACAGGGATCGAGACGAGCAGTACTTC. Translation gives CASSYDRDRDEQYF.

The J gene is TRBJ2-5, the V gene TRBV12-2; the table's D call of TRBD2 was not tested on the DNA. TRBV12-2 is reported as a pseudogene. The CDR3 covers 13 residues. The CDR3 here is CASRLPPLAGQYF. DNA for the CDR3: TGTGCAAGTCGCTTACCTCCCCTAGCGGGTCAGTACTTC.

The chain joins TRBV30 to TRBJ2-5, with 7 positions matching TRBD1. The length of the CDR3 is 12 residues. With V trimmed by 3 bases and J by 4 bases, 2 bases remained unmatched. The germline V gene has CDR1 GTSNPN and CDR2 SVGIG (reference sequence). The CDR3 nucleotides read TGTGCCTGGAGCCCAGGGGGAGAGACCCAGTACTTC. Translating gives CAWSPGGETQYF.

This clone appeared a few times. The chain has TRBV11-2 and TRBJ2-5; 7 positions match TRBD2. The CDR3 has 14 amino acids. The V and J ends lost 4 bases and 1 base, in that order; junction bases with no gene match: 3. In germline, CDR1 is SGHAT, CDR2 FQNNGV. As DNA, the CDR3 is TGTGCCAGCAGCTGGGGGGGGTTCCAAGAGACCCAGTACTTC. Protein product: CASSWGGFQETQYF. The full variable domain, in which reference TRBV11-2 and TRBJ2-5 provide the parts outside the CDR3, is EAGVAQSPRYKIIEKRQSVAFWCNPISGHATLYWYQQILGQGPKLLIQFQNNGVVDDSQLPKDRFSAERLKGVDSTLKIQPAKLEDSAVYLCASSWGGFQETQYFGPGTRLLVL.

The V gene is TRBV5-6, the J gene TRBJ1-1; D gene unclear. The CDR3 runs to 14 residues. CDR1 SGHDT and CDR2 YYEEEE come from the germline V gene. V was cut by 4 bases and J by 1 base, with 11 bases left in between. The CDR3 sequence is CASSLLKPNTEAFF. The CDR3 region has the DNA TGTGCCAGCAGCCTACTCAAACCGAACACTGAAGCTTTCTTT.

This clone was seen once. This chain joins TRBV5-4 and TRBJ2-7, with TRBD2 matching 8 bases. Trimming removed 5 bases from V and 0 bases from J; junction bases left unmatched: 7. Germline loops: CDR1 SGHNT, CDR2 YYREEE (reference sequence). This CDR3 spans 15 amino acids. The CDR3: CASSRTSGSSYEQYF. CDR3 DNA: TGTGCCAGCAGTCGTACTAGCGGCTCCTCCTACGAGCAGTACTTC.

The J gene is TRBJ2-4, the V gene TRBV30; no clear D. Trimming stripped 1 base from V and 0 bases from J, with 4 bases between. The germline gives CDR1 GTSNPN, CDR2 SVGIG (reference sequence). The CDR3 is 13 amino acids. The CDR3 region has the DNA TGTGCCTGGAGTGGAGTAGCCAAAAACATTCAGTACTTC. Protein: CAWSGVAKNIQYF.

The chain uses TRBV29-1 and TRBJ1-1; D call uncertain. Germline lookup yields CDR1 SQVTM and CDR2 ANQGSEA. The ends were cut back, 2 bases at V and 11 bases at J, with 12 bases in the middle. The CDR3 covers 11 residues. The CDR3 region is CSVEMGKRAFF. The CDR3 DNA sequence: TGCAGCGTTGAAATGGGAAAGCGGGCTTTCTTT.